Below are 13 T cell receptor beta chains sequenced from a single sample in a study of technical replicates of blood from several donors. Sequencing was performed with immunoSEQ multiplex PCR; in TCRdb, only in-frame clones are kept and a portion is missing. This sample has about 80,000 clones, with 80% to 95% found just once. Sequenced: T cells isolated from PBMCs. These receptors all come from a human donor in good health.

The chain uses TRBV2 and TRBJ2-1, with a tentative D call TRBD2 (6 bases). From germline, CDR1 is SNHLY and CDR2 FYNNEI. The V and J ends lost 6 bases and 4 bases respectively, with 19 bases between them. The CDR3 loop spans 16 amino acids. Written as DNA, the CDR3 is TGTGCCAGCAGCCCAGGGACTTATCCTGTTTACAATGAGCAGTTCTTC. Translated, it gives CASSPGTYPVYNEQFF.

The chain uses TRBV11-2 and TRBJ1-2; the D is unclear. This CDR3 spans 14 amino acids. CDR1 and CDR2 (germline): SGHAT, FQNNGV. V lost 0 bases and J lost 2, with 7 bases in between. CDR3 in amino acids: CASSLDRVNYGYTF. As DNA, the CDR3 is TGTGCCAGCAGCTTAGATCGGGTCAACTATGGCTACACCTTC.

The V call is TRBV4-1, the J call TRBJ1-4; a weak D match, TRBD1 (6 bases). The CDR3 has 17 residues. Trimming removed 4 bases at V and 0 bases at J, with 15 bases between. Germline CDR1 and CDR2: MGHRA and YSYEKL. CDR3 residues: CASSPRGGFATNEKLFF. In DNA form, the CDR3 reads TGCGCCAGCAGCCCACGTGGGGGCTTTGCAACTAATGAAAAACTGTTTTTT.

CDR3: CASSAPQTGSEKLFF. CDR3 bases: TGTGCCAGCAGCGCGCCCCAGACAGGAAGCGAAAAACTGTTTTTT. V is TRBV5-5 and J is TRBJ1-4, with D perhaps TRBD1 (6 bases). The CDR3 spans 15 residues. CDR1 and CDR2 from the germline V gene are SGHKS and YYEKEE (reference sequence). V gave up 4 bases and J gave up 8 bases, with 18 bases separating them.

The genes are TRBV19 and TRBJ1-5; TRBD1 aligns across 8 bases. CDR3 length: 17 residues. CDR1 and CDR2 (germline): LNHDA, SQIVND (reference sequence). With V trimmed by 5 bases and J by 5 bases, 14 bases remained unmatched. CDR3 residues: CASSRVELTGEYQPQHF. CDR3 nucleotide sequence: TGTGCCAGTAGTCGGGTCGAGCTGACAGGGGAATATCAGCCCCAGCATTTT.

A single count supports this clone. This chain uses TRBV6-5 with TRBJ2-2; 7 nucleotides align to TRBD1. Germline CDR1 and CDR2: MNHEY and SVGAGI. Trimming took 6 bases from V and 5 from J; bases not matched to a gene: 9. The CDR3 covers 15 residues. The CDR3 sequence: CASRKDRVYTGELFF. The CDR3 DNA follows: TGTGCCAGCAGAAAAGACAGGGTGTATACCGGGGAGCTGTTTTTT.

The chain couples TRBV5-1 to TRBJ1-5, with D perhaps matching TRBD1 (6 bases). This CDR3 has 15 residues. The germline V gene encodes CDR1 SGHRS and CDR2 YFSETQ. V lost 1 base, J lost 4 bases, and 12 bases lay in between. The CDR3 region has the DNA TGCGCCAGCAGCTTGACAGGGAAAGGGAATCAGCCCCAGCATTTT. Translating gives CASSLTGKGNQPQHF. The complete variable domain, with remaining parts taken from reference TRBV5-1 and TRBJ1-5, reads KAGVTQTPRYLIKTRGQQVTLSCSPISGHRSVSWYQQTPGQGLQFLFEYFSETQRNKGNFPGRFSGRQFSNSRSEMNVSTLELGDSALYLCASSLTGKGNQPQHFGDGTRLSIL.

This chain's CDR3 is CSVYPSGASTDTQYF. The CDR3 DNA follows: TGCAGCGTTTATCCTAGCGGGGCAAGCACAGATACGCAGTATTTT. The chain joins TRBV29-1 to TRBJ2-3; 9 bases are a match to TRBD2. CDR3 length: 15 amino acids. The germline V gene encodes CDR1 SQVTM and CDR2 ANQGSEA. After removal of 5 bases from V and 0 bases from J, the junction contained 6 bases not matched to a gene.

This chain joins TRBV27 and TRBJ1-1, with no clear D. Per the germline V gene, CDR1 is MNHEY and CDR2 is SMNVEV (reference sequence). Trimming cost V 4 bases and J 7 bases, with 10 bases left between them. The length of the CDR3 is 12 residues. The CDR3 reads CASSSWAGEAFF. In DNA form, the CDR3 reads TGTGCCAGCAGTTCTTGGGCAGGTGAAGCTTTCTTT.

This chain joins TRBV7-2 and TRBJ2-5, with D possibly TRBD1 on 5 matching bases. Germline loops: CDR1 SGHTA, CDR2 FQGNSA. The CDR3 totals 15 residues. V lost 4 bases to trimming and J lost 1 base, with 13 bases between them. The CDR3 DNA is TGTGCCAGCAGCTCCCAGGGCCGGCTCCAAGAGACCCAGTACTTC. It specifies CASSSQGRLQETQYF.

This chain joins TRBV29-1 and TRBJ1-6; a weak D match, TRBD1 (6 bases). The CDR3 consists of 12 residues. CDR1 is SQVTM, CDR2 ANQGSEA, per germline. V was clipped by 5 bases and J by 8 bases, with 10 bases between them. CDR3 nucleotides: TGCAGCGTTCACAGGGTTGATTCACCCCTCCACTTT. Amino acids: CSVHRVDSPLHF. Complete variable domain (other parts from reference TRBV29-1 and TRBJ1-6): SAVISQKPSRDICQRGTSLTIQCQVDSQVTMMFWYRQQPGQSLTLIATANQGSEATYESGFVIDKFPISRPNLTFSTLTVSNMSPEDSSIYLCSVHRVDSPLHFGNGTRLTVT.

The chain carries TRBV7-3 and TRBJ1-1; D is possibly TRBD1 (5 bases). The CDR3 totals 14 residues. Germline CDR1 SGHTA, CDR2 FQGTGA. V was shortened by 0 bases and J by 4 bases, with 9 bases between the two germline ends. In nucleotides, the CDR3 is TGTGCCAGCAGCTTAACACCTCAGGGCACTGAAGCTTTCTTT. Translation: CASSLTPQGTEAFF.

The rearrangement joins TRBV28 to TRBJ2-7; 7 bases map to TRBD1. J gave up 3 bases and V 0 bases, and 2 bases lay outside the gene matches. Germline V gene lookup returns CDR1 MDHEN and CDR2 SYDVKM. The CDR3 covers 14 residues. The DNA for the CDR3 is TGTGCCAGCAGTTTATGGCAGGGGGTCTACGAGCAGTACTTC. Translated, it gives CASSLWQGVYEQYF.